This record looks at one T cell receptor (beta chain) sequence and its context. Its antigen is not identified. The entry originates in a study of CD8+ T cells in alopecia areata. Study outcomes and limitations: Possibly as an HLA-related effect, TCR sharing across patients appeared less clear than in mice. Across lesional scalp, and particularly alopecia totalis/universalis, clonality surpassed that of normal scalp.

Sequencing templates came from extracted RNA that was reverse transcribed into cDNA. This table comes from immunoSEQ multiplex PCR, and its TCRdb copy is limited to in-frame clones, with some not included. The table lists more than 110,000 clones, under 60% of them singletons. The receptor's source is a human donor with alopecia areata. The source material was CD4+ T cells sorted from blood, sampled at week 0.

CDR3 sequence reads: CASSGGQGFTDTQYF. The CDR3 region has the DNA TGTGCCAGCAGTGGTGGGCAGGGTTTTACAGATACGCAGTATTTT. V usage is TRBV11-1 and J usage is TRBJ2-3; perhaps TRBD1 as D (5 bases). Germline lookup yields CDR1 SGHAT and CDR2 FQDESV (reference sequence). This CDR3 contains 15 residues. Trimming took 6 bases from V and 3 from J, leaving 16 bases between them.